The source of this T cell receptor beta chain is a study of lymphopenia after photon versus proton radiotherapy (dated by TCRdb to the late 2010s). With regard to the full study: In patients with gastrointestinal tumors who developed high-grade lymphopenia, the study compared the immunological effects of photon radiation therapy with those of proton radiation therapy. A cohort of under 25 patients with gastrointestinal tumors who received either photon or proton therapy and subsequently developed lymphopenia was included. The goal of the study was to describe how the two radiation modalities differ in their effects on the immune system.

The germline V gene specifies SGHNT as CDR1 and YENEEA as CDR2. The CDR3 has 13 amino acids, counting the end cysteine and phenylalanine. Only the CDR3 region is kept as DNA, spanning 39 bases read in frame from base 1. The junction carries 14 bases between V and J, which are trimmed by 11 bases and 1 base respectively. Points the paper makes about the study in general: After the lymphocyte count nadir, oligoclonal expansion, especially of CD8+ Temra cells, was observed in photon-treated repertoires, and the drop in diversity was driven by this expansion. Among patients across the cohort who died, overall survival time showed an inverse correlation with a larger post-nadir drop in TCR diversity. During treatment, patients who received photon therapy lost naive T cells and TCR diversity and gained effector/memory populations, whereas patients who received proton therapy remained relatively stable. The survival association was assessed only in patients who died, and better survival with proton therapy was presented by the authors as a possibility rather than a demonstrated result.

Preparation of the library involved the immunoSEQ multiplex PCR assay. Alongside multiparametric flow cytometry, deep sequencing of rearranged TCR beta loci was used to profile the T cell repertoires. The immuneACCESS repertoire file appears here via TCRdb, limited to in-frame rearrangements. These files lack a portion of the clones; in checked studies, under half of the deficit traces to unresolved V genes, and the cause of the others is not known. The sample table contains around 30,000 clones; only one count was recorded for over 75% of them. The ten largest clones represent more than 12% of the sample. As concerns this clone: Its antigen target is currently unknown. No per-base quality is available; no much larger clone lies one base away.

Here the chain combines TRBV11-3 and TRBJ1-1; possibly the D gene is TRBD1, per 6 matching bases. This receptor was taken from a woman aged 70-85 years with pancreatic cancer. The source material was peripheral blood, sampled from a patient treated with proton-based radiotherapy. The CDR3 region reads CAGGKQGNTEAFF. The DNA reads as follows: TGTGCCGGCGGAAAACAGGGGAACACTGAAGCTTTCTTT.